Detailed here is one T cell receptor beta chain. Its matching antigen is unknown. The source of the sample is a study of beta chain features in type 1 diabetes. General study findings and limits: All four CD4+ subsets of Type 1 diabetes patients contained TCRB CDR3s that were moderately but significantly shorter.

Reverse transcription of all isolated RNA meant that expressed TCRB transcripts were sequenced. Measured with immunoSEQ multiplex PCR; TCRdb has only the in-frame clones, and not every one. The table has around 25,000 clones, roughly two thirds seen once; the top ten hold 3.5% to 4.5%. The V gene's germline CDR1 is SGHRS and CDR2 YFSETQ. The CDR3 is made up of 13 amino acids. V lost 0 bases to trimming and J lost 6 bases, with 10 bases between them. The sample was Tregs from blood. This receptor was obtained from a young man with type 1 diabetes. The V call is TRBV5-1, the J call TRBJ2-7; a possible D gene is TRBD1 (5 bases). The CDR3 reads CASSLGQTSEQYF. CDR3 DNA sequence: TGCGCCAGCAGCTTGGGACAGACTTCCGAGCAGTACTTC. The full variable domain, its missing parts supplied by reference TRBV5-1 and TRBJ2-7, is KAGVTQTPRYLIKTRGQQVTLSCSPISGHRSVSWYQQTPGQGLQFLFEYFSETQRNKGNFPGRFSGRQFSNSRSEMNVSTLELGDSALYLCASSLGQTSEQYFGPGTRLTVT.